This paragraph covers one T cell receptor beta chain sequence. The antigen is not known. This sample stems from a study of OX40 agonist ivuxolimab in advanced cancers. Study at large: Patients treated during dose escalation were battling hepatocellular carcinoma, melanoma, renal cell or head and neck cancer. Broader study findings: Researchers report that CD8+ T cells had, on average, more expanded clones than CD4+. Within 6 weeks, CD4+ and CD8+ blood T cells expanded clonally at 0.1 to 3.0 mg/kg. Normalized T-cell clonal expansion was also low in a subset of nonresponders.

Germline-derived CDR1 and CDR2 are SGHTA and FQGNSA. The ends were cut back, 1 base at V and 5 bases at J, with 5 bases in the middle. This CDR3 comprises 12 residues. This table comes from immunoSEQ multiplex PCR, and its TCRdb copy is limited to in-frame clones, with some not included. The sample includes 35,000 to 55,000 clones, roughly 80% of them seen just once. V is TRBV7-2 and J is TRBJ2-5, with unresolved D. The receptor was isolated from an adult with an advanced solid tumor such as melanoma, head and neck, liver or kidney cancer. The sample consisted of CD4+ or CD8+ T cells sorted from blood, taken in a trial of the OX40 agonist ivuxolimab. CDR3 amino acids: CASSLVVETQYF. As DNA, the CDR3 is TGTGCCAGCAGCTTAGTAGTTGAGACCCAGTACTTC.